Listed here are 9 T cell receptor beta chains from one sample, sequenced in a study of OX40 agonist ivuxolimab in advanced cancers. The repertoire was sequenced with immunoSEQ multiplex PCR; TCRdb's copy has only in-frame clones and lacks some. The top ten hold about a sixth of the sample, which has 40,000 to 45,000 clones, 80% to 90% seen once. Sequences were derived from CD4+ or CD8+ T cells sorted from blood, sampled in a trial of the OX40 agonist ivuxolimab. The source of these receptors is an adult with an advanced solid tumor such as melanoma, head and neck, liver or kidney cancer.

The V gene is TRBV9, the J gene TRBJ2-1, with D perhaps TRBD2 (5 bases). V was shortened by 1 base and J by 0 bases, with 11 bases between the two germline ends. This CDR3 is built from 16 residues. CDR1 is SGDLS and CDR2 is YYNGEE in the germline V gene. DNA of the CDR3: TGTGCCAGCAGCGTACCAGCGGTTAGCTCCTACAATGAGCAGTTCTTC. It translates to CASSVPAVSSYNEQFF.

This chain joins TRBV14 and TRBJ1-3; 11 bases are a match to TRBD1. The CDR3 covers 15 residues. Per germline, CDR1 SGHDN and CDR2 FVKESK. With 7 bases clipped from V and 5 bases from J, the junction kept 7 bases outside the gene matches. The CDR3 reads CASNTGQGERNTIYF. CDR3 DNA sequence: TGTGCCAGCAACACGGGACAGGGGGAAAGAAACACCATATATTTT.

The chain couples TRBV6-5 to TRBJ1-2; TRBD1 matches 7 bases. Per the germline V gene, CDR1 is MNHEY and CDR2 is SVGAGI. After removal of 4 bases from V and 4 bases from J, the junction contained 0 bases not matched to a gene. This CDR3 is built from 12 residues. CDR3 loop: CASSSGGYGYTF. The CDR3 DNA reads as TGTGCCAGCAGTTCAGGGGGCTATGGCTACACCTTC.

The genes are TRBV5-4 and TRBJ2-7, with TRBD2 matching over 11 bases. CDR3 length: 15 residues. Trimming cost V 5 bases and J 5 bases; bases outside gene matches: 9. Germline V CDR1 and CDR2: SGHNT, YYREEE (reference sequence). CDR3 protein: CASRNLAGGVNEQYF. Here the CDR3 DNA reads TGTGCCAGCAGAAATCTAGCGGGGGGTGTAAACGAGCAGTACTTC.

In this sample, this clone turned up once. The chain is built from TRBV2 and TRBJ2-7, with D perhaps TRBD2 (5 bases). The CDR3 consists of 10 residues. Germline CDR1 and CDR2: SNHLY and FYNNEI. V gave up 6 bases and J gave up 5 bases, with 5 bases separating them. The CDR3 spells CASSGNEQYF. The CDR3, as DNA: TGTGCCAGCAGCGGGAACGAGCAGTACTTC.

This clone is medium-sized by share. The genes are TRBV6-4 and TRBJ2-3, with D possibly matching TRBD1 (6 bases). CDR1 MRHNA and CDR2 SNTAGT come from the germline V gene. Trimming shortened V by 6 bases and J by 0 bases, and 16 bases separated the two germline ends. The CDR3 consists of 16 residues. CDR3: CASSIQQGSSTDTQYF. The CDR3 DNA reads as TGTGCCAGCAGCATCCAACAGGGTTCTAGCACAGATACGCAGTATTTT.

Remarks on this clone: No DNA is shown, since the ends of the CDR3 on it are uncertain; the CDR3 is the one TCRdb lists. The V and J genes are TRBV21-1 and TRBJ2-1; TRBD2, the table's D call, lacks a check against the DNA. TRBV21-1 is labeled a pseudogene. The CDR3 length is 14 residues, termini included. This chain's CDR3 is CASSKVGSGAGQFF.

J is TRBJ1-1 and V is TRBV7-3, with D perhaps TRBD1 (6 bases). This CDR3 has 14 residues. The V end lost 3 bases, the J end lost 0 bases, and 8 bases lay between the germline ends. Germline V gene lookup returns CDR1 SGHTA and CDR2 FQGTGA. The CDR3 DNA reads TGTGCCAGCAGCTTCGGGGGCATGAACACTGAAGCTTTCTTT. Its translation: CASSFGGMNTEAFF.

The chain combines TRBV5-1 with TRBJ1-4, with 7 positions matching TRBD1. The germline CDR1 and CDR2 sequences are SGHRS and YFSETQ. This CDR3 region has 17 residues. Unmatched junction bases numbered 10, after V lost 5 bases and J lost 0 bases. DNA for the CDR3: TGCGCCAGCAGGGATCCGGGACAGTTTGCAACTAATGAAAAACTGTTTTTT. Protein sequence: CASRDPGQFATNEKLFF.